Following are 14 T cell receptor beta chains from one sample sequenced in a study of blood T cell repertoires in COVID-19. Profiled with immunoSEQ multiplex PCR; TCRdb holds only in-frame clones, not every one. The sample holds 250,000 to 300,000 clones; roughly 89% are singletons and the top ten take 1.7%. The sample consisted of PBMCs or T cells enriched from blood (not recorded which). The receptors come from a woman aged 40 to 50 who had recovered from COVID-19.

This clone was counted once. The gene calls are TRBV6-6 and TRBJ1-4; D ambiguous. Trimming stripped 5 bases from V and 0 bases from J, with 4 bases between. This CDR3 has 13 amino acids. CDR1 and CDR2 (germline): MNHNY, SVGAGI (reference sequence). CDR3 DNA sequence: TGTGCCAGCAGTCCAGCAACTAATGAAAAACTGTTTTTT. This gives the protein CASSPATNEKLFF.

This clone was found once. The chain uses TRBV29-1 and TRBJ1-2, with TRBD1 identical over 11 bases. The CDR3 runs 12 residues. The germline CDR1 and CDR2 sequences are SQVTM and ANQGSEA. Trimming at V came to 6 bases and at J to 8 bases, leaving 5 bases not matched to a gene. CDR3 residues: CSVGDRGNGYTF. CDR3 in DNA: TGCAGCGTCGGGGACAGGGGGAACGGCTACACCTTC. Full variable domain (rest looked up from reference TRBV29-1 and TRBJ1-2): SAVISQKPSRDICQRGTSLTIQCQVDSQVTMMFWYRQQPGQSLTLIATANQGSEATYESGFVIDKFPISRPNLTFSTLTVSNMSPEDSSIYLCSVGDRGNGYTFGSGTRLTVV.

The chain links TRBV7-8 to TRBJ2-2; 7 nucleotides match TRBD2. CDR3 size: 16 residues. The junction had 6 bases not matched to a gene; V was cut back by 5 bases and J by 0 bases. CDR1 is SGHVS and CDR2 is FQNEAQ in the germline V gene. CDR3 sequence reads: CASSVRLAANTGELFF. In DNA, the CDR3 is TGTGCCAGCAGCGTCCGACTAGCTGCGAACACCGGGGAGCTGTTTTTT.

The rearrangement joins TRBV5-1 to TRBJ2-7; possible D gene TRBD2, 6 bases. Trimming stripped 1 base from V and 3 bases from J, with 14 bases between. Germline-derived CDR1 and CDR2 are SGHRS and YFSETQ. This CDR3 has 15 residues. This chain's CDR3 is CASSLLAETRYEQYF. The CDR3 nucleotides are TGCGCCAGCAGCTTGTTAGCGGAAACCCGCTACGAGCAGTACTTC.

For the CDR3, the DNA is TGTGCCAGCTCACCCTTGGACACGAACACCGGGGAGCTGTTTTTT. As protein: CASSPLDTNTGELFF. The V and J genes are TRBV18 and TRBJ2-2; the D gene is possibly TRBD1 (5 bases). The V end lost 3 bases, the J end lost 0 bases, and 8 bases lay between the germline ends. The CDR3 runs 15 residues. The germline V gene has CDR1 KGHSH and CDR2 LQKENI.

The V gene is TRBV30, the J gene TRBJ1-6, with 9 bases matching TRBD1. This CDR3 region has 14 residues. From germline, CDR1 is GTSNPN and CDR2 SVGIG (reference sequence). V shed 1 base and J 10 bases; nucleotides not matched to a gene: 5. In nucleotides, the CDR3 is TGTGCCTGGAGTGGAGGACAGGGGAGGTCACCCCTCCACTTT. Translation gives CAWSGGQGRSPLHF. Together with reference TRBV30 and TRBJ1-6, the CDR3 gives the full variable domain: SQTIHQWPATLVQPVGSPLSLECTVEGTSNPNLYWYRQAAGRGLQLLFYSVGIGQISSEVPQNLSASRPQDRQFILSSKKLLLSDSGFYLCAWSGGQGRSPLHFGNGTRLTVT.

This chain uses TRBV7-2 with TRBJ1-1, with D perhaps matching TRBD1 (5 bases). The CDR3 totals 13 residues. The V end lost 0 bases, the J end lost 8 bases, and 10 bases lay between the germline ends. CDR1 SGHTA and CDR2 FQGNSA come from the germline V gene. This chain's CDR3 is CASSLARGGEAFF. CDR3 nucleotides: TGTGCCAGCAGCTTAGCGCGGGGGGGGGAAGCTTTCTTT.

This sequence joins TRBV7-2 and TRBJ1-1; 9 nucleotides align to TRBD1. The CDR3 has 16 amino acids. Germline-derived CDR1 and CDR2 are SGHTA and FQGNSA. After removal of 3 bases from V and 1 base from J, the junction contained 6 bases not matched to a gene. The CDR3 region is CASSFSGQGKNTEAFF. The CDR3 DNA reads as TGTGCCAGCAGCTTCTCCGGACAGGGGAAGAACACTGAAGCTTTCTTT. Filled out from reference TRBV7-2 and TRBJ1-1, the complete variable domain reads GAGVSQSPSNKVTEKGKDVELRCDPISGHTALYWYRQSLGQGLEFLIYFQGNSAPDKSGLPSDRFSAERTGGSVSTLTIQRTQQEDSAVYLCASSFSGQGKNTEAFFGQGTRLTVV.

Turning to this clone: Other DNA variants within this sample encode the same CDR3. The chain combines TRBV5-1 with TRBJ1-6; D is unresolved. V lost 4 bases to trimming and J lost 4 bases, with 6 bases between them. Germline loops: CDR1 SGHRS, CDR2 YFSETQ. The CDR3 covers 13 residues. The CDR3 nucleotides are TGCGCCAGCAGCGAGGGTTATAATTCACCCCTCCACTTT. Its translation: CASSEGYNSPLHF.

The J gene is TRBJ2-1, the V gene TRBV18; D gene ambiguous. Germline values: CDR1 KGHSH, CDR2 LQKENI. The CDR3 runs to 13 residues. Trimming pared 6 bases from V and 5 bases from J, leaving 11 bases between. The CDR3 region has the DNA TGTGCCAGCTCGTTCTTACAGAACAATGAGCAGTTCTTC. This translates into CASSFLQNNEQFF.

The chain recombines TRBV30 with TRBJ2-7; 8 nucleotides align to TRBD1. Germline V lookup: CDR1 GTSNPN, CDR2 SVGIG (reference sequence). This CDR3 contains 14 residues. V shed 1 base, J shed 4 bases, and the junction held 6 bases outside the gene matches. This chain's CDR3 is CAWSGTGNRYEQYF. The CDR3 DNA follows: TGTGCCTGGAGTGGGACAGGGAATAGATACGAGCAGTACTTC. The variable domain in full, with the rest retrieved from reference TRBV30 and TRBJ2-7, is SQTIHQWPATLVQPVGSPLSLECTVEGTSNPNLYWYRQAAGRGLQLLFYSVGIGQISSEVPQNLSASRPQDRQFILSSKKLLLSDSGFYLCAWSGTGNRYEQYFGPGTRLTVT.

This sequence joins TRBV10-3 and TRBJ1-5; D gene unclear. The CDR3 has 13 residues. V was cut by 0 bases and J by 4 bases, with 4 bases left in between. Germline CDR1 is ENHRY and CDR2 is SYGVKD. In DNA form, the CDR3 reads TGTGCCATCAGTGAGTCACAGAATCAGCCCCAGCATTTT. Encoded protein: CAISESQNQPQHF.

The CDR3 region is CASSEVWTSGQETQYF. In DNA form, the CDR3 reads TGTGCCAGCAGTGAAGTTTGGACTAGCGGGCAAGAGACCCAGTACTTC. The rearrangement uses TRBV6-1 and TRBJ2-5; 11 bases align to TRBD2. Germline V gene data show CDR1 as MNHNS and CDR2 as SASEGT. J lost 2 bases, V lost 1 base, and 3 bases had no gene match. This CDR3 spans 16 amino acids.

The chain joins TRBV7-2 to TRBJ1-1, with 7 bases matching TRBD1. V trimming: 5 bases; J trimming: 1 base; junction bases outside the gene matches: 4. CDR1 is SGHTA and CDR2 is FQGNSA in the germline V gene. CDR3 length: 14 amino acids. The CDR3 sequence is CASSTRQGNTEAFF. CDR3 DNA sequence: TGTGCCAGCAGCACCCGACAGGGGAACACTGAAGCTTTCTTT.